The T cell receptor beta chain under discussion was sequenced for a study of T cells of healthy individuals. This clonotype occurred many times. With V trimmed by 4 bases and J by 4 bases, 6 bases remained unmatched. The length of the CDR3 is 14 residues. Per the germline V gene, CDR1 is SGHTA and CDR2 is FQGNSA. One entry per CDR3 protein results from TCRdb running MiXCR on the 5' RACE reads. Among tens of thousands of distinct CDR3 sequences, roughly 15% were seen once, and the ten largest hold about 4.7%. The V and J genes are TRBV7-2 and TRBJ1-1, with 7 bases that match TRBD1. The clonotype originates from a human donor in good health. CDR3: CASSSRQGATEAFF. The CDR3 DNA sequence: TGTGCCAGCAGCTCGAGACAGGGTGCCACTGAAGCTTTCTTT.